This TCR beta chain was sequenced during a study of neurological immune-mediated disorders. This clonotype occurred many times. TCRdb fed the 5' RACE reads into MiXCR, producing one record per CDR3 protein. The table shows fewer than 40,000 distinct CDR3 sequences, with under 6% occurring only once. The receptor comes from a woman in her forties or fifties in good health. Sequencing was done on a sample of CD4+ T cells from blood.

CDR3 protein: CASSEAIWGANTGELFF. In DNA, the CDR3 is TGTGCCAGCAGTGAAGCAATTTGGGGGGCGAACACCGGGGAGCTGTTTTTT. The chain links TRBV6-1 to TRBJ2-2; the D gene is possibly TRBD2 (6 bases). This CDR3 has 17 amino acids. Per germline, CDR1 MNHNS and CDR2 SASEGT. Trimming took off 0 bases at V and 0 bases at J, with 11 bases between the two ends.